These 23 T cell receptor beta chains were sequenced from one sample in a study of blood T cell repertoires in COVID-19. This table comes from immunoSEQ multiplex PCR, and its TCRdb copy is limited to in-frame clones, with some not included. Among approximately 430,000 clones listed, more than 80% were seen once. Sequenced: peripheral blood. The receptor source for this set is a young woman with active or convalescent COVID-19.

The chain carries TRBV18 and TRBJ1-1; D not certain. Trimming removed 3 bases at V and 5 bases at J, with 16 bases between. The germline V gene encodes CDR1 KGHSH and CDR2 LQKENI. The length of the CDR3 is 15 residues. CDR3 in DNA: TGTGCCAGCTCACCCTCAGGTGGAGGAACAACTGAAGCTTTCTTT. Amino acids: CASSPSGGGTTEAFF.

This rearrangement joins TRBV15 to TRBJ2-7; the match to TRBD2 covers 8 bases. This CDR3 has 14 residues. Germline CDR1 LNHNV, CDR2 YYDKDF (reference sequence). After removal of 5 bases from V and 2 bases from J, the junction contained 5 bases not matched to a gene. CDR3 in DNA: TGTGCCACCAGCCCTAGCGGGCCTACCTACGAGCAGTACTTC. Encoded protein: CATSPSGPTYEQYF.

This chain links TRBV6-2 or TRBV6-3 with TRBJ2-1; tentative D call: TRBD2 (5 bases). This CDR3 has 15 residues. From germline, CDR1 is MNHEY and CDR2 SVGEGT. V shed 5 bases and J shed 10 bases, with 21 bases lying between them. CDR3: CASSNSLARSGEQFF. The CDR3 nucleotides are TGTGCCAGCAGTAATAGCCTAGCCAGGAGTGGGGAGCAGTTCTTC.

As concerns this clone: Other nucleotide sequences in the sample specify the same CDR3. This chain connects TRBV5-1 to TRBJ2-1; TRBD2 agrees at 7 bases. V dropped 4 bases and J dropped 5; count of bases not matched to a gene: 3. This CDR3 has 13 residues. The germline V gene has CDR1 SGHRS and CDR2 YFSETQ. The CDR3 region has the DNA TGCGCCAGCAGCCCCGGGACTAACAATGAGCAGTTCTTC. It translates to CASSPGTNNEQFF.

The J gene is TRBJ1-2, the V gene TRBV3-1 (or the pseudogene TRBV3-2), with no clear D. Germline CDR1 reads LGHDT; CDR2 reads YNNKEL (reference sequence). Deletions cut 1 base from V and 7 bases from J, with 7 bases between. The CDR3 is made up of 12 amino acids. For the CDR3, the DNA is TGTGCCAGCAGCCAAGTTCGGGGTGGCTACACCTTC. Residues: CASSQVRGGYTF.

Only a few counts were recorded for this clone. The chain recombines TRBV5-1 with TRBJ1-1; D is perhaps TRBD1 (5 bases). The length of the CDR3 is 14 residues. CDR1 and CDR2 from the germline V gene are SGHRS and YFSETQ. V was clipped by 0 bases and J by 0 bases, with 6 bases between them. Written as DNA, the CDR3 is TGCGCCAGCAGCTTGGACAGGATGAACACTGAAGCTTTCTTT. Its protein product is CASSLDRMNTEAFF.

Turning to this clone: Other nucleotide sequences in the sample specify the same CDR3. V usage is TRBV2 and J usage is TRBJ1-5; no clear D gene. The CDR3 is made up of 13 amino acids. Between the trimmed V and J ends, which lost 6 bases and 0 bases, there was a span of 6 bases. Germline assignment: CDR1 SNHLY and CDR2 FYNNEI. CDR3 amino acids: CASSGGSNQPQHF. The CDR3 region has the DNA TGTGCCAGCAGCGGAGGTAGCAATCAGCCCCAGCATTTT.

The table lists this clone with a count of one. This rearrangement joins TRBV3-1 (or the pseudogene TRBV3-2) to TRBJ1-4; no reliable D call. The germline V gene has CDR1 LGHDT and CDR2 YNNKEL (reference sequence). The CDR3 has 13 amino acids. V shed 4 bases and J shed 8 bases, with 11 bases lying between them. CDR3 coding DNA: TGTGCCAGCAGCCCAATTCGAGGAGAAAAACTGTTTTTT. This translates into CASSPIRGEKLFF.

This chain connects TRBV29-1 to TRBJ2-2; D is ambiguous. With 3 bases removed from V and 1 base from J, the gap between germline ends came to 6 bases. The germline gives CDR1 SQVTM, CDR2 ANQGSEA. The length of the CDR3 is 13 residues. The CDR3 DNA follows: TGCAGCGTTGACCCCCAGAACACCGGGGAGCTGTTTTTT. The encoded protein is CSVDPQNTGELFF.

The rearrangement links TRBV7-9 to TRBJ2-5, with D perhaps TRBD1 (6 bases). The V end lost 1 base, the J end lost 1 base, and 16 bases lay between the germline ends. In germline, CDR1 is SEHNR, CDR2 FQNEAQ (reference sequence). The CDR3 has 17 amino acids. Here the CDR3 reads CASSLGGRLPIQETQYF. In DNA, the CDR3 is TGTGCCAGCAGCTTAGGGGGGCGCTTACCAATCCAAGAGACCCAGTACTTC.

This chain connects TRBV27 to TRBJ2-2; perhaps TRBD1 as D (5 bases). There are 14 residues in the CDR3. The germline V gene encodes CDR1 MNHEY and CDR2 SMNVEV (reference sequence). V gave up 6 bases and J gave up 7 bases, with 15 bases separating them. CDR3 sequence reads: CASSQWEQDGELFF. CDR3 coding DNA: TGTGCCAGCAGCCAGTGGGAACAGGACGGGGAGCTGTTTTTT.

In this sample, this clone turned up once. The genes are TRBV20-1 and TRBJ2-1; no clear D gene. Trimming removed 4 bases from V and 4 bases from J, with 2 bases in between. Germline V gene sequence: CDR1 DFQATT, CDR2 SNEGSKA (reference sequence). The CDR3 has 10 residues. Here the CDR3 DNA reads TGCAGTGCTATATACAATGAGCAGTTCTTC. Translated, it gives CSAIYNEQFF.

The chain employs TRBV10-3 and TRBJ1-5; tentatively, D is TRBD1 (5 bases). V was pared by 6 bases and J by 0 bases, with 12 bases between. The germline CDR1 and CDR2 sequences are ENHRY and SYGVKD. CDR3 length: 15 residues. CDR3 coding DNA: TGTGCCATCAGCCAGGTAGACAGTAGCAATCAGCCCCAGCATTTT. It is translated as CAISQVDSSNQPQHF.

CDR3 sequence (DNA): TGTGCCAGTTACAGACAGGGGAGGGCCGGGGAGCTGTTTTTT. Encoded protein: CASYRQGRAGELFF. This chain connects TRBV19 to TRBJ2-2; weak D call: TRBD1 (8 bases). Looked up from germline, CDR1 is LNHDA and CDR2 is SQIVND (reference sequence). Trimming took off 8 bases at V and 6 bases at J, with 16 bases between the two ends. The CDR3 covers 14 residues.

V is TRBV15 and J is TRBJ1-1; TRBD1 is a possible D gene (6 bases). The germline CDR1 and CDR2 sequences are LNHNV and YYDKDF (reference sequence). This CDR3 has 14 residues. V lost 5 bases and J lost 0, with 10 bases in between. DNA for the CDR3: TGTGCCACCAGCGCGGACAGAATGAACACTGAAGCTTTCTTT. This translates into CATSADRMNTEAFF.

With respect to this clone: The sample holds other DNA sequences that translate to the same CDR3. This sequence joins TRBV19 and TRBJ2-5, with 11 bases identical to TRBD2. The CDR3 sequence is 15 residues long. V was pared by 2 bases and J by 5 bases, with 4 bases of the junction left unmatched. CDR1 and CDR2 from the germline V gene are LNHDA and SQIVND (reference sequence). The chain's CDR3 is CASSILAGGRETQYF. The CDR3 nucleotides are TGTGCCAGTAGTATACTAGCGGGAGGTCGTGAGACCCAGTACTTC.

This clone appeared once. The rearrangement links TRBV4-1 to TRBJ2-1; possible D gene TRBD2, 6 bases. Trimming cost V 1 base and J 1 base, with 11 bases left between them. Germline V gene data show CDR1 as MGHRA and CDR2 as YSYEKL. This CDR3 spans 16 amino acids. The CDR3 coding sequence is TGCGCCAGCAGCCAAGTTTTGGGACTTTCCTACAATGAGCAGTTCTTC. Translating it yields CASSQVLGLSYNEQFF.

The chain links TRBV7-8 to TRBJ2-3; 10 nucleotides match TRBD1. Trimming at V came to 4 bases and at J to 2 bases, leaving 6 bases not matched to a gene. Germline assignment: CDR1 SGHVS and CDR2 FQNEAQ. This CDR3 is 16 amino acids long. The CDR3 protein is CASSSLGQGDTDTQYF. The CDR3 DNA follows: TGTGCCAGCAGCTCCCTCGGACAGGGGGACACAGATACGCAGTATTTT.

This rearrangement joins TRBV10-3 to TRBJ1-5; D is possibly TRBD1 (6 bases). The V gene lost 6 bases and the J gene lost 0 bases, with 12 bases spanning the gap. The V gene's germline CDR1 is ENHRY and CDR2 SYGVKD. The CDR3 spans 15 residues. The CDR3 DNA is TGTGCCATCAGCTGGGACACTTCTAGCAATCAGCCCCAGCATTTT. It codes for CAISWDTSSNQPQHF.

This clone was observed once. The rearrangement links TRBV3-1 (or the pseudogene TRBV3-2) to TRBJ2-5, with D unclear. CDR3 length: 14 amino acids. CDR1 and CDR2 from the germline V gene are LGHDT and YNNKEL (reference sequence). The germline V and J ends were trimmed by 7 bases and 1 base, with 13 bases remaining between them. The CDR3 coding sequence is TGTGCCAGCACCTCTCGAGGCATCCAAGAGACCCAGTACTTC. It encodes CASTSRGIQETQYF.

The chain links TRBV5-1 to TRBJ1-2, with TRBD1 identical over 10 bases. The V and J ends lost 0 bases and 4 bases, in that order; junction bases with no gene match: 6. Germline CDR1 SGHRS, CDR2 YFSETQ. The CDR3 loop spans 16 amino acids. The CDR3 here is CASSLGQGAVGYGYTF. In DNA, the CDR3 is TGCGCCAGCAGCTTGGGACAGGGGGCTGTTGGCTATGGCTACACCTTC.

The chain joins TRBV11-2 to TRBJ2-1; TRBD2 agrees at 12 bases. Germline lookup yields CDR1 SGHAT and CDR2 FQNNGV. The CDR3 runs 14 residues. With 6 bases clipped from V and 9 bases from J, the junction kept 6 bases outside the gene matches. The CDR3 sequence is CASRSSGGAGEQFF. The CDR3 coding sequence is TGTGCCAGCAGGTCTAGCGGGGGGGCAGGTGAGCAGTTCTTC.

The chain links TRBV5-6 to TRBJ2-7; D is possibly TRBD1 (5 bases). Per the germline V gene, CDR1 is SGHDT and CDR2 is YYEEEE. V was clipped by 0 bases and J by 3 bases, with 10 bases between them. The CDR3 length is 14 residues. DNA for the CDR3: TGTGCCAGCAGCTTGGGACAGAGCCTCTACGAGCAGTACTTC. It specifies CASSLGQSLYEQYF. Combining the CDR3 with reference TRBV5-6 and TRBJ2-7 gives the whole variable domain DAGVTQSPTHLIKTRGQQVTLRCSPKSGHDTVSWYQQALGQGPQFIFQYYEEEERQRGNFPDRFSGHQFPNYSSELNVNALLLGDSALYLCASSLGQSLYEQYFGPGTRLTVT.